This T cell receptor beta chain comes out of a study of blood T cell repertoires in COVID-19. Overall study context: The analysed material was cDNA or gDNA that came from T cells, B-cell-depleted T cells, or PBMCs.

The repertoire was sequenced with immunoSEQ multiplex PCR; TCRdb's copy has only in-frame clones and lacks some. The sample shows fewer than 200,000 clones, over 75% of them seen only once. Enrolled through a virtual design, the participants were between about 18 and 89 years of age and came from 24 US areas. The CDR3 extends over 15 amino acids. V was clipped by 2 bases and J by 0 bases; unmatched bases: 2. The germline CDR1 and CDR2 sequences are MGHDK and SYGVNS. This sequence was found in a human donor with acute COVID-19. The donor label of this sample is uncertain. The specimen was PBMCs or T cells enriched from blood (not recorded which). The chain employs TRBV25-1 and TRBJ2-3; 7 bases match TRBD1. The CDR3 protein is CASSEPDRSTDTQYF. In nucleotides, the CDR3 is TGTGCCAGCAGTGAACCGGACAGGAGCACAGATACGCAGTATTTT.